This entry features one T cell receptor (beta chain) sequence. Its antigen is undetermined. The V segment lost 5 bases and the J segment 0 bases; nucleotides outside the gene matches: 6. The CDR3 has 15 residues. From germline, CDR1 is SGHTA and CDR2 FQGNSA. The data originate from a study of identifying expanded T cells in peripheral blood. The study's findings and limits: Across healthy donors, higher total template counts meant significantly greater approximately two-week count variance. Technical replicates showed roughly 1.2 changed clones; two weeks roughly 16; four weeks 19.

The assay was immunoSEQ multiplex PCR, and TCRdb's table has in-frame clones only and misses some. The data show about 100,000 clones, with around 89% seen just once and approximately 16% held by the top ten. During the collection period, no donor immune events like infections were recorded. The source is a person between 18 and 75 years old in good health. The sequencing input was blood. This chain uses TRBV7-2 with TRBJ2-7; TRBD1 agrees at 8 bases. The CDR3 DNA reads TGTGCCAGCAGCCAGACAGGGGCCCTCTCCTACGAGCAGTACTTC. It translates to CASSQTGALSYEQYF.